This TCR beta chain was observed in a study of T cells after yellow fever vaccination. Study at large: The authors prepared low-cell-number fractions using SMART-Seq v4 Ultra Low Input.

General observations from the study: Peaking on day 5 versus 15, the secondary response was faster but weaker.

A 5'RACE template-switching step, the method used to make TCR cDNA, added a universal primer site and UMIs. TCRdb used MiXCR to reprocess the 5' RACE reads, holding one entry per CDR3 protein. The sample holds hundreds of thousands of distinct CDR3 sequences, 10% to 15% seen once. This clonotype was picked up a small number of times. Its cognate antigen is unknown. The V gene's germline CDR1 is LGHNA and CDR2 YSLEER. This CDR3 has 16 residues. V was pared by 0 bases and J by 6 bases, with 8 bases of the junction left unmatched. This chain uses TRBV4-3 with TRBJ2-4; 7 bases are shared with TRBD2. The specimen comprised PBMCs, sampled on the day of the yellow fever booster vaccination. This receptor was taken from a man younger than 40 who received the YFV17D yellow fever vaccine. The CDR3 loop reads CASSQELAGRGNIQYF. CDR3 nucleotides: TGCGCCAGCAGCCAAGAGTTAGCAGGGAGGGGAAACATTCAGTACTTC.